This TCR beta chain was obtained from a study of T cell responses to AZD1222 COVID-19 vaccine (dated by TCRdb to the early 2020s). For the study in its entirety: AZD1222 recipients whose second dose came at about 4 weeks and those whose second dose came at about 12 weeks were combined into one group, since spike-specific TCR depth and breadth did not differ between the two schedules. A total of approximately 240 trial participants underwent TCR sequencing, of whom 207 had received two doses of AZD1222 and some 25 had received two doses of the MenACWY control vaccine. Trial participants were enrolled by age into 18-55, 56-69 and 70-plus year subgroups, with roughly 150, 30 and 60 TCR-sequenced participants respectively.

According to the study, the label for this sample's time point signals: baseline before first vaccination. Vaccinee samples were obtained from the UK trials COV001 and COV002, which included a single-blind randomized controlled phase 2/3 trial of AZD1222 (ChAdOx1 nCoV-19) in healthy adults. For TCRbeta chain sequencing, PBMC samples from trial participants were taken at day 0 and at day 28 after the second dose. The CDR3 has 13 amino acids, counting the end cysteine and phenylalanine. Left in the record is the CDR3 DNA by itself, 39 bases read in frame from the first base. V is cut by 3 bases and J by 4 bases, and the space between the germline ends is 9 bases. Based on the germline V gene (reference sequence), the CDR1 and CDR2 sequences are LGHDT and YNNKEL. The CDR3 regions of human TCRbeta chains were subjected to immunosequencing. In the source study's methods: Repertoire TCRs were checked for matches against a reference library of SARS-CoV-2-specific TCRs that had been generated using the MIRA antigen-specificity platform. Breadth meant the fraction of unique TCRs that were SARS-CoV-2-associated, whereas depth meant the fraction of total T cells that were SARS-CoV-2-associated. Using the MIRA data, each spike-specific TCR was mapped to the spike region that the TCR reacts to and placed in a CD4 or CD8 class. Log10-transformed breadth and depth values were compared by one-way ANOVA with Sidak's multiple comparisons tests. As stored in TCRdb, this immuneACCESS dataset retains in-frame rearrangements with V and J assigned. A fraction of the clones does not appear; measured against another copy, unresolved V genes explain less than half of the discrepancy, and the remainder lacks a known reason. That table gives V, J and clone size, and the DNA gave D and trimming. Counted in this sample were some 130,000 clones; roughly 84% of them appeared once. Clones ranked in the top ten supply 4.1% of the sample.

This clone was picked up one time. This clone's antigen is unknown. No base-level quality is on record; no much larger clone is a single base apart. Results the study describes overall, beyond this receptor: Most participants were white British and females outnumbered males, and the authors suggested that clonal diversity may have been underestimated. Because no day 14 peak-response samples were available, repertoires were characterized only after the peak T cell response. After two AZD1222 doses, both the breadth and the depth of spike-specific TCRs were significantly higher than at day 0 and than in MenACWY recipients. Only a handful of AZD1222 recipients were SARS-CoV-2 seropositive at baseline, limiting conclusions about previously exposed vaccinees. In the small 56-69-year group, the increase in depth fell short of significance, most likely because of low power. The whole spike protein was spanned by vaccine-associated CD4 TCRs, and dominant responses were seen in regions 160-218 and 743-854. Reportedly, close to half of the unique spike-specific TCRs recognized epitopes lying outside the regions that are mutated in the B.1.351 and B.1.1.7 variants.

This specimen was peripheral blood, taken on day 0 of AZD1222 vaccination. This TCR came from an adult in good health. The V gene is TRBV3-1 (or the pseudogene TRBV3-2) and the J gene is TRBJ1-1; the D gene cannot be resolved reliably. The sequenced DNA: TGTGCCAGCAGCCACGGGGAACCCACTGAAGCTTTCTTT. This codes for CASSHGEPTEAFF.